The 3 T cell receptor beta chains below come from one sample, sequenced in a study of graft-versus-host responses after intestinal transplantation. These TCRs are of unknown antigen specificity. The repertoire was sequenced with immunoSEQ multiplex PCR; TCRdb's copy has only in-frame clones and lacks some. There are some 90,000 clones in the sample; roughly 80% occur only once, and about 0.8% lies in the top ten. The sequences come from unstimulated CD4+ T cells sorted from spleen or lymph node cells, collected before intestinal transplant. The receptors were sampled from a human donor who received an intestinal transplant.

This sequence joins TRBV20-1 and TRBJ2-1; the D is unclear. This CDR3 is 11 amino acids long. Trimming shortened V by 6 bases and J by 5 bases, and 8 bases separated the two germline ends. The germline CDR1 and CDR2 sequences are DFQATT and SNEGSKA (reference sequence). The CDR3 protein is CSAVAHNEQFF. The CDR3, as DNA: TGCAGTGCCGTAGCCCACAATGAGCAGTTCTTC.

This clone has a single count. Distinct nucleotide sequences in the sample also encode this CDR3. The rearrangement uses TRBV5-1 and TRBJ2-7; 7 positions agree with TRBD1. Losses at the gene ends were 1 base for V and 3 bases for J; bases not matched to a gene: 1. The germline V gene has CDR1 SGHRS and CDR2 YFSETQ. The CDR3 extends over 13 amino acids. The chain's CDR3 is CASSLTGDYEQYF. The CDR3 DNA reads as TGCGCCAGCAGCTTGACAGGGGACTACGAGCAGTACTTC. Supplemented by reference TRBV5-1 and TRBJ2-7, the full variable domain reads KAGVTQTPRYLIKTRGQQVTLSCSPISGHRSVSWYQQTPGQGLQFLFEYFSETQRNKGNFPGRFSGRQFSNSRSEMNVSTLELGDSALYLCASSLTGDYEQYFGPGTRLTVT.

The chain couples TRBV6-5 to TRBJ2-1; 10 nucleotides line up with TRBD1. The trim removed 2 bases at V and 2 bases at J, leaving 0 bases unmatched. Germline values: CDR1 MNHEY, CDR2 SVGAGI. There are 15 residues in the CDR3. This CDR3 reads CASSYDRGPYNEQFF. In nucleotides, the CDR3 is TGTGCCAGCAGTTACGACAGGGGGCCCTACAATGAGCAGTTCTTC.